This is a list of T cell receptor beta chains from one sample in a study of T cell responses to AZD1222 COVID-19 vaccine. TCRdb's table, derived via immunoSEQ multiplex PCR, lists solely in-frame clones and lacks some. Of around 220,000 clones listed, around 94% are singletons. Source: peripheral blood, taken 28 days after the second dose of the MenACWY control vaccine. The receptors here all came from an adult who received the MenACWY meningococcal vaccine as a control. The CDR3 runs from the conserved cysteine through the conserved F or W. D genes are given only for firm matches. Size is omitted from some rows. Given values are once, few, many or a class for expanded clones.

V gene	clone size	CDR3 length	D gene	J gene	CDR3 DNA	CDR3 protein
TRBV5-1	-	15	-	TRBJ2-1	TGCGCCAGCAGCTTGGCCGGAAGCTCCTACAATGAGCAGTTCTTC	CASSLAGSSYNEQFF
TRBV7-3	-	13	TRBD1	TRBJ1-2	TGTGCCAGCAGCCAAAGCACAGGGGATGGCTACACCTTC	CASSQSTGDGYTF
TRBV4-3	once	17	TRBD2	TRBJ2-7	TGCGCCAGCAGCCAAGATGAGCTAGCGGGGGGACGCTACGAGCAGTACTTC	CASSQDELAGGRYEQYF
TRBV28	-	14	-	TRBJ2-1	TGTGCCAGCAGTTCCCGTCTAGCTGCGAATGAGCAGTTCTTC	CASSSRLAANEQFF
TRBV5-1	once	15	TRBD1	TRBJ2-7	TGCGCCAGCAGCTTGCTGGGACAGGGAACGTACGAGCAGTACTTC	CASSLLGQGTYEQYF
TRBV5-1	-	16	-	TRBJ1-4	TGCGCCAGCAGCACCGGACAGCGAGCAACTAATGAAAAACTGTTTTTT	CASSTGQRATNEKLFF
TRBV4-1	-	16	-	TRBJ2-1	TGCGCCAGCGGGAACGTAAACCTTCTTTCCTACAATGAGCAGTTCTTC	CASGNVNLLSYNEQFF
TRBV5-1	-	15	TRBD1	TRBJ1-2	TGCGCCAGCAGCAGTGGAACAGGGGGCGTCTATGGCTACACCTTC	CASSSGTGGVYGYTF
TRBV5-1	-	14	-	TRBJ2-7	TGCGCCAGCAGCCCCCGAGCCAGCTCCTACGAGCAGTACTTC	CASSPRASSYEQYF
TRBV11-2	-	15	-	TRBJ2-7	TGTGCCAGCAGCCGTCACGAGATATCGTACTACGAGCAGTACTTC	CASSRHEISYYEQYF
TRBV29-1	-	13	-	TRBJ2-5	TGCGGCATACAAGGGATGATAGGGGAGACCCAGTACTTC	CGIQGMIGETQYF
TRBV28	-	12	-	TRBJ1-4	TGTGCCAGTACCGGACAGAATGAAAAACTGTTTTTT	CASTGQNEKLFF
TRBV7-8	-	14	-	TRBJ1-1	TGTGCCAGCAGCCCCGAGGGAAGAGGAACTGAAGCTTTCTTT	CASSPEGRGTEAFF
TRBV7-3	-	13	TRBD1	TRBJ1-2	TGTGCCAGCAGCTTAGCAGGGGGCGTGGGCTACACCTTC	CASSLAGGVGYTF
TRBV11-2	-	16	TRBD2	TRBJ2-7	TGTGCCAGCAGCTTAGATCTAATAGCGGGGGGGTACGAGCAGTACTTC	CASSLDLIAGGYEQYF
TRBV9	-	12	-	TRBJ1-3	TGTGCCTGCGGAGGTTTTGGAAACACCATATATTTT	CACGGFGNTIYF
TRBV5-1	-	17	-	TRBJ1-1	TGCGCCAGCAGCACCCCCCGACAGCAGGGTTTGAACACTGAAGCTTTCTTT	CASSTPRQQGLNTEAFF
TRBV5-6	-	16	-	TRBJ1-5	TGTGCCAGCAGCTTGGGGCAGCCAAACCCTAATCAGCCCCAGCATTTT	CASSLGQPNPNQPQHF
TRBV5-1	-	12	-	TRBJ2-5	TGCGCCAGCAGCTTGAACTCTGAGACCCAGTACTTC	CASSLNSETQYF
TRBV9	once	14	TRBD1	TRBJ2-4	TGTGCCAGCAGCCCAAGACAGGGATTGAACATTCAGTACTTC	CASSPRQGLNIQYF
TRBV7-9	-	14	-	TRBJ1-5	TGTGCCAGCAGCTTAGGAGGGCTGGGTCAGCCCCAGCATTTT	CASSLGGLGQPQHF
TRBV18	-	16	TRBD2	TRBJ2-7	TGTGCCAGCTCACCAGGACTAGCGGGGGCCCCCTACGAGCAGTACTTC	CASSPGLAGAPYEQYF
TRBV30	-	13	-	TRBJ2-1	TGTGCCTGGTCGTCGGGACTTAACAATGAGCAGTTCTTC	CAWSSGLNNEQFF
TRBV7-9	-	11	-	TRBJ2-7	TGTGCCAGCAGCACTTCCTACGAGCAGTACTTC	CASSTSYEQYF
TRBV6-2/TRBV6-3	-	14	TRBD2	TRBJ2-1	TGTGCCAGCAGTTCCCTAGCGGAGTACAATGAGCAGTTCTTC	CASSSLAEYNEQFF
TRBV28	-	16	TRBD2	TRBJ2-1	TGTGCCAGCAGTTTAGAGGTAGCGGGAACCTACAATGAGCAGTTCTTC	CASSLEVAGTYNEQFF
TRBV5-5	-	12	-	TRBJ2-3	TGTGCCAGCAGTGTGGTGGGGGATACGCAGTATTTT	CASSVVGDTQYF
TRBV27	-	14	-	TRBJ1-1	TGTGCCAGCAGTCGAGGGGGGGGCAACACTGAAGCTTTCTTT	CASSRGGGNTEAFF
TRBV28	-	13	-	TRBJ1-5	TGTGCCAGCAGTGTTCAGGGGAGTCAGCCCCAGCATTTT	CASSVQGSQPQHF
TRBV30	-	11	-	TRBJ2-7	TGTGCCTGGGTGGACGGATACGAGCAGTACTTC	CAWVDGYEQYF
TRBV18	-	13	TRBD1	TRBJ2-7	TGTGCCAGCTCACCGGGACAGTCCTACGAGCAGTACTTC	CASSPGQSYEQYF
TRBV9	-	15	-	TRBJ2-2	TGTGCCAGCAGCGAATTCAGTGGTGGGGCCGGGGAGCTGTTTTTT	CASSEFSGGAGELFF
TRBV9	few	12	-	TRBJ2-2	TGTGCCAGCAGCGTCGTGGGCGGGGAGCTGTTTTTT	CASSVVGGELFF
TRBV19	-	8	-	TRBJ1-1	TGTGCCAGTGGGGTGGGCTTCTTT	CASGVGFF
TRBV19	-	15	-	TRBJ1-5	TGTGCCAGTAGTATGAACAAAAGGAGCAATCAGCCCCAGCATTTT	CASSMNKRSNQPQHF
TRBV6-5	-	16	TRBD2	TRBJ2-7	TGTGCCAGCAGTTACTCTGGTAGCGGGGGCGGCTACGAGCAGTACTTC	CASSYSGSGGGYEQYF
TRBV3-1/TRBV3-2	-	13	-	TRBJ1-1	TGTGCCAGCAGCCAAAAGGTGAACACTGAAGCTTTCTTT	CASSQKVNTEAFF
TRBV6-2/TRBV6-3	-	14	-	TRBJ2-2	TGTGCCAGCAGCCCCGCGTTGAACACCGGGGAGCTGTTTTTT	CASSPALNTGELFF
TRBV5-6	once	16	TRBD1	TRBJ1-4	TGTGCCAGCAGCTCTCCGGGACAGGGCACTAATGAAAAACTGTTTTTT	CASSSPGQGTNEKLFF
TRBV9	-	14	-	TRBJ2-5	TGTGCCAGCAGCTTTAGCGGAATTGAAGAGACCCAGTACTTC	CASSFSGIEETQYF
TRBV18	-	15	-	TRBJ1-2	TGTGCCAGCTCACCACCAGTAGTCACTAACTATGGCTACACCTTC	CASSPPVVTNYGYTF
TRBV7-9	-	14	-	TRBJ2-5	TGTGCCAGCAGCTATAGTAACAGCAAAGAGACCCAGTACTTC	CASSYSNSKETQYF
TRBV4-1	-	13	-	TRBJ1-2	TGCGCCAGCAGCCAGGAACCTAACTATGGCTACACCTTC	CASSQEPNYGYTF
TRBV7-6	-	13	-	TRBJ2-7	TGTGCCAGCAGCTTAGACAGGATCTACGAGCAGTACTTC	CASSLDRIYEQYF
TRBV19	-	14	-	TRBJ1-1	TGTGCCAGTAGTGATAGGGTTGGGAACACTGAAGCTTTCTTT	CASSDRVGNTEAFF
TRBV27	once	11	-	TRBJ2-7	TGTGCCAGCAGTTCAAACTACGAGCAGTACTTC	CASSSNYEQYF
TRBV28	-	12	-	TRBJ2-7	TGTGCCAGCAGTTTACAGGGTTACGAGCAGTACTTC	CASSLQGYEQYF
TRBV5-1	-	12	-	TRBJ2-3	TGCGCCAGCAGCTCGGTTGAAGATACGCAGTATTTT	CASSSVEDTQYF
TRBV4-3	-	16	-	TRBJ1-6	TGCGCCAGCAGCCAAGTCCAAGGGACGGAGGATTCACCCCTCCACTTT	CASSQVQGTEDSPLHF
TRBV28	-	14	-	TRBJ1-1	TGTGCCAGCAGTTTGGGAGGGATGAACACTGAAGCTTTCTTT	CASSLGGMNTEAFF
TRBV5-1	-	19	TRBD2	TRBJ2-5	TGCGCCAGCAGCAGGACAGGTCTAACAACTAGCGGGGCCCAAGAGACCCAGTACTTC	CASSRTGLTTSGAQETQYF
TRBV10-1	-	18	-	TRBJ2-1	TGCGCCAGCAGTGAGTCATGGCCGGACTCCACCCACTACAATGAGCAGTTCTTC	CASSESWPDSTHYNEQFF
TRBV12-3/TRBV12-4	-	11	-	TRBJ1-1	TGTGCCAGCAGTTCCGGGACGGGGGCTTTCTTT	CASSSGTGAFF
TRBV19	-	15	-	TRBJ2-5	TGTGCCAGTAGTATAGGGCGGGGTAGTAGCGAGACCCAGTACTTC	CASSIGRGSSETQYF
TRBV12-3/TRBV12-4	-	11	-	TRBJ2-7	TGTGCCAGCGGGGGTCTTCACGAGCAGTACTTC	CASGGLHEQYF
TRBV12-3/TRBV12-4	-	13	TRBD1	TRBJ2-7	TGTGCCAGCCTGGGACAGGGGGATTACGAGCAGTACTTC	CASLGQGDYEQYF
TRBV7-9	-	15	TRBD2	TRBJ2-1	TGTGCCAGCAGCTCAGCGGGAGGGTTTTACAATGAGCAGTTCTTC	CASSSAGGFYNEQFF
TRBV30	-	15	-	TRBJ1-5	TGTGCCTGGGGGGTCGGGCCCGGCCTCAATCAGCCCCAGCATTTT	CAWGVGPGLNQPQHF
TRBV7-8	-	15	-	TRBJ2-1	TGTGCCAGCAGCTTAACCGGGCTCGGTAATGGTGAGCAGTTCTTC	CASSLTGLGNGEQFF